The T cell receptor (beta chain) described here comes from a study of cytomegalovirus exposure and HLA in healthy donors. The CDR3 runs to 14 residues. With 0 bases removed from V and 3 bases from J, the gap between germline ends came to 8 bases. Germline V gives CDR1 SEHNR, CDR2 FQNEAQ (reference sequence). Primers included in the PCR were 60 Vbeta and 13 Jbeta primers. The data were produced by immunoSEQ multiplex PCR, yet TCRdb's version contains in-frame clones alone and is incomplete. Altogether about 140,000 clones are present, around 75% being singletons, with the ten largest covering approximately 3%.

The receptor's source is a female donor in good health and CMV-seronegative. This chain joins TRBV7-9 and TRBJ2-5; D ambiguous. The sample taken for sequencing was PBMCs. DNA of the CDR3: TGTGCCAGCAGCTTAGCCCCCCGGGAAGAGACCCAGTACTTC. It translates to CASSLAPREETQYF. The full variable domain, with the rest looked up from reference TRBV7-9 and TRBJ2-5, is DTGVSQNPRHKITKRGQNVTFRCDPISEHNRLYWYRQTLGQGPEFLTYFQNEAQLEKSRLLSDRFSAERPKGSFSTLEIQRTEQGDSAMYLCASSLAPREETQYFGPGTRLLVL.